The 20 T cell receptor beta chains listed next were all sequenced from one sample in a study of cytomegalovirus exposure and HLA in healthy donors. PCR primers comprised 60 Vbeta and 13 Jbeta primers. The protocol was immunoSEQ multiplex PCR, while the TCRdb copy is restricted to in-frame clones and leaves out a portion. The sample yields tens of thousands of clones, roughly two thirds seen once. Input material: PBMCs. The receptors were gathered from a woman in her forties or fifties in good health and CMV-seropositive.

The chain is built from TRBV25-1 and TRBJ1-1; TRBD1 might be the D (6 bases). Looked up from germline, CDR1 is MGHDK and CDR2 is SYGVNS. This CDR3 has 13 residues. Trimming shortened V by 10 bases and J by 3 bases, and 15 bases separated the two germline ends. The CDR3 DNA sequence: TGTGCCACCACGTCTGCAGGGGACACTGAAGCTTTCTTT. Its translation: CATTSAGDTEAFF.

As to this clone: A read error may produce the germline difference seen at one junction end. The V gene is TRBV7-9, the J gene TRBJ2-7; D unclear. The CDR3 totals 12 residues. Germline V CDR1 and CDR2: SEHNR, FQNEAQ (reference sequence). The DNA of the CDR3 is TGTTCCAGCAGCCGAGGTGGTGGTGAGCAGTACTTC. Residues: CSSSRGGGEQYF.

This clone was picked up one time. The V call is TRBV7-9, the J call TRBJ1-1; weak D call: TRBD1 (5 bases). V lost 10 bases and J 5 bases, leaving 14 bases between the germline ends. This CDR3 region has 12 residues. CDR1 is SEHNR, CDR2 FQNEAQ, per germline (reference sequence). CDR3 in amino acids: CATDGGSTEAFF. For the CDR3, the DNA is TGTGCCACCGATGGGGGGTCGACTGAAGCTTTCTTT.

This clone was recorded a few times. The J gene is TRBJ2-7, the V gene TRBV11-2, with D possibly matching TRBD2 (6 bases). The V and J ends lost 1 base and 7 bases respectively, with 11 bases between them. This CDR3 has 13 residues. CDR1 and CDR2 (germline): SGHAT, FQNNGV. CDR3 residues: CASSLARSGEQYF. Here the CDR3 DNA reads TGTGCCAGCAGCTTAGCTCGCAGCGGGGAGCAGTACTTC.

V and J are TRBV6-1 and TRBJ1-4; D possibly corresponds to TRBD1 (6 bases). Deletions cut 6 bases from V and 10 bases from J, with 21 bases between. The CDR3 length is 15 residues. Germline CDR1 is MNHNS and CDR2 is SASEGT. DNA for the CDR3: TGTGCCAGCAGGATTGAAGGGGGGGGCCCGGGAAAACTGTTTTTT. Protein: CASRIEGGGPGKLFF.

This sequence joins TRBV18 and TRBJ1-4; perhaps TRBD1 as D (5 bases). Germline-derived CDR1 and CDR2 are KGHSH and LQKENI. The CDR3 runs 15 residues. Trimming removed 3 bases from V and 9 bases from J, with 17 bases in between. The DNA for the CDR3 is TGTGCCAGCTCACCCTGGGGCGACGTAAGGAAAAAACTGTTTTTT. Amino acids: CASSPWGDVRKKLFF.

The chain joins TRBV18 to TRBJ1-4; D is undetermined. Trimming took 2 bases from V and 4 from J, leaving 8 bases between them. The CDR3 extends over 14 amino acids. CDR1 is KGHSH and CDR2 is LQKENI in the germline V gene. CDR3 sequence (DNA): TGTGCCAGCTCACCAGAGGTCCTTAATGAAAAACTGTTTTTT. Protein product: CASSPEVLNEKLFF.

The chain employs TRBV18 and TRBJ2-2, with a tentative D call TRBD2 (6 bases). Germline loops: CDR1 KGHSH, CDR2 LQKENI. The CDR3 length is 16 residues. The ends were cut back, 6 bases at V and 6 bases at J, with 20 bases in the middle. The CDR3 DNA reads TGTGCCAGCTCGCGCCTGCCTCTGGGGACTCCCGGGGAGCTGTTTTTT. It encodes CASSRLPLGTPGELFF.

This chain links TRBV15 with TRBJ2-5, with 10 bases lining up with TRBD2. The J segment lost 5 bases and the V segment lost 2 bases, leaving 8 bases of the junction unmatched. The germline V gene encodes CDR1 LNHNV and CDR2 YYDKDF (reference sequence). The CDR3 sequence is 16 residues long. This CDR3 is CATSRPGLAAGETQYF. The CDR3 coding sequence is TGTGCCACCAGCAGACCCGGACTAGCGGCGGGGGAGACCCAGTACTTC.

The rearrangement links TRBV5-6 to TRBJ1-5, with no clear D. Germline values: CDR1 SGHDT, CDR2 YYEEEE. With 1 base removed from V and 5 bases from J, the gap between germline ends came to 7 bases. The CDR3 loop spans 13 amino acids. The CDR3 loop reads CASSLWLDQPQHF. CDR3 DNA sequence: TGTGCCAGCAGCTTGTGGCTGGATCAGCCCCAGCATTTT.

The chain has TRBV7-6 and TRBJ2-7; TRBD2 matches at 7 bases. Germline-derived CDR1 and CDR2 are SGHVS and FNYEAQ. This CDR3 has 15 residues. V was pared by 1 base and J by 4 bases, with 7 bases of the junction left unmatched. This CDR3 reads CASSLVGGEDYEQYF. DNA for the CDR3: TGTGCCAGCAGCTTAGTTGGGGGGGAGGATTACGAGCAGTACTTC.

The rearrangement joins TRBV4-1 to TRBJ1-2; D gene ambiguous. The CDR3 is made up of 16 amino acids. The germline CDR1 and CDR2 sequences are MGHRA and YSYEKL. V lost 0 bases and J lost 8, with 19 bases in between. The CDR3 nucleotides are TGCGCCAGCAGCCAAGATATACTCCGACCAGCGGGGGGCTACACCTTC. Protein sequence: CASSQDILRPAGGYTF.

This chain links TRBV5-5 with TRBJ1-1; maybe TRBD1 (6 bases). The CDR3 is 12 amino acids. From germline, CDR1 is SGHKS and CDR2 YYEKEE (reference sequence). V gave up 3 bases and J gave up 5 bases, with 8 bases separating them. The CDR3 DNA reads TGTGCCAGCAGCTCGGGGACAACTGAAGCTTTCTTT. Its protein product is CASSSGTTEAFF. Together with reference TRBV5-5 and TRBJ1-1, the CDR3 gives the full variable domain: DAGVTQSPTHLIKTRGQQVTLRCSPISGHKSVSWYQQVLGQGPQFIFQYYEKEERGRGNFPDRFSARQFPNYSSELNVNALLLGDSALYLCASSSGTTEAFFGQGTRLTVV.

This clone was seen more than once but under ten times. The chain combines TRBV19 with TRBJ1-1; D is unresolved. The CDR3 runs to 14 residues. Germline lookup yields CDR1 LNHDA and CDR2 SQIVND (reference sequence). Trimming stripped 2 bases from V and 1 base from J, with 8 bases between. This CDR3 reads CASSINTENTEAFF. The DNA for the CDR3 is TGTGCCAGTAGTATAAATACAGAGAACACTGAAGCTTTCTTT.

The chain carries TRBV10-1 and TRBJ2-3; D remains unclear. V lost 5 bases and J 1 base, leaving 7 bases between the germline ends. CDR1 is WNHNN and CDR2 is SYGVQD in the germline V gene (reference sequence). The CDR3 extends over 13 amino acids. The CDR3 reads CASSLPGTDTQYF. In DNA, the CDR3 is TGCGCCAGCAGTTTGCCGGGCACAGATACGCAGTATTTT.

The chain has TRBV15 and TRBJ2-7; 10 bases are shared with TRBD1. In germline, CDR1 is LNHNV, CDR2 YYDKDF (reference sequence). The CDR3 contains 15 residues. The CDR3 region has the DNA TGTGCCACCAGCCCCCGGACAGGGGGAACCTACGGGCAGTACGTC. Translated, it gives CATSPRTGGTYGQYV.

The CDR3 here is CASRGTGRETQYF. The CDR3 coding sequence is TGTGCCAGCAGAGGGACAGGGAGGGAGACCCAGTACTTC. This chain uses TRBV28 with TRBJ2-5; TRBD1 matches at 9 bases. The CDR3 is 13 amino acids. In germline, CDR1 is MDHEN, CDR2 SYDVKM. Trimming at V came to 6 bases and at J to 5 bases, leaving 4 bases not matched to a gene.

This chain joins TRBV7-3 and TRBJ2-1; tentative D call: TRBD2 (6 bases). V gave up 0 bases and J gave up 0 bases, with 9 bases separating them. The CDR3 has 16 residues. CDR1 is SGHTA and CDR2 is FQGTGA in the germline V gene. The CDR3 here is CASSLTGGASYNEQFF. CDR3 in DNA: TGTGCCAGCAGCTTAACAGGCGGGGCCTCCTACAATGAGCAGTTCTTC.

The chain employs TRBV11-2 and TRBJ1-2; D ambiguous. The CDR3 is made up of 14 amino acids. V gave up 4 bases and J gave up 6 bases, with 15 bases separating them. Germline values: CDR1 SGHAT, CDR2 FQNNGV. The CDR3 sequence: CASSSIRREDGYTF. CDR3 sequence (DNA): TGTGCCAGCAGCTCTATCCGCAGAGAGGATGGCTACACCTTC.

The chain is built from TRBV6-4 and TRBJ2-2, with D hard to call. The germline V gene has CDR1 MRHNA and CDR2 SNTAGT. Deletions cut 6 bases from V and 1 base from J, with 6 bases between. This CDR3 comprises 13 residues. CDR3 nucleotide sequence: TGTGCCAGCAGCGCGAAGAACACCGGGGAGCTGTTTTTT. Residues: CASSAKNTGELFF.